Listed here are 27 T cell receptor beta chains from one sample, sequenced in a study of T-cell reconstitution after alpha-beta-depleted transplantation in children. During its preparation, the TCRbeta library received unique molecular identifiers. TCRdb independently ran MiXCR on the PCR reads; one entry per CDR3 protein. The sample carries some 590,000 distinct CDR3 sequences, roughly 10% recorded once. The material sequenced was PBMCs from the stem cell graft donor, taken from the stem cell graft. The origin of the receptors is a human donor who donated a stem cell graft to a child with acute myeloid leukemia.

This clonotype was recorded a few times. The rearrangement joins TRBV27 to TRBJ2-2, with 7 bases aligning to TRBD1. V lost 6 bases and J lost 3; bases outside the gene matches: 7. In germline, CDR1 is MNHEY, CDR2 SMNVEV (reference sequence). This CDR3 is 15 amino acids long. The DNA of the CDR3 is TGTGCCAGCAGCCCGAACAGGGGAGACACCGGGGAGCTGTTTTTT. It is translated as CASSPNRGDTGELFF.

This clonotype was seen many times. This chain links TRBV6-1 with TRBJ2-3, with 10 bases identical to TRBD2. This CDR3 spans 18 amino acids. The junction had 16 bases not matched to a gene; V was cut back by 6 bases and J by 4 bases. Germline CDR1 and CDR2: MNHNS and SASEGT. CDR3 protein: CASRGWTSGTRGADTQYF. CDR3 nucleotides: TGTGCCAGCAGAGGGTGGACTAGCGGAACCCGTGGGGCAGATACGCAGTATTTT.

The gene calls are TRBV12-3 or TRBV12-4 and TRBJ2-2; D might be TRBD2 (5 bases). This CDR3 region has 15 residues. V lost 1 base and J 4 bases, leaving 10 bases between the germline ends. In DNA form, the CDR3 reads TGTGCCAGCAGTTTAGAGGGAGTACCCACCGGGGAGCTGTTTTTT. Amino acids: CASSLEGVPTGELFF.

This chain joins TRBV5-1 and TRBJ2-1; 7 bases align to TRBD2. V gave up 4 bases and J gave up 8 bases; unmatched junction bases: 15. The CDR3 is made up of 16 amino acids. Germline assignment: CDR1 SGHRS and CDR2 YFSETQ. CDR3 in amino acids: CASSASGTTTPHEQFF. The CDR3 region has the DNA TGCGCCAGCAGCGCCTCCGGGACTACTACACCGCATGAGCAGTTCTTC.

The genes are TRBV5-1 and TRBJ2-2; 8 bases match TRBD1. Losses at the gene ends were 3 bases for V and 3 bases for J; bases not matched to a gene: 4. The germline V gene has CDR1 SGHRS and CDR2 YFSETQ. The CDR3 sequence is 15 residues long. CDR3 amino acids: CASSYDRGHTGELFF. In DNA, the CDR3 is TGCGCCAGCAGCTACGACAGGGGTCACACCGGGGAGCTGTTTTTT.

The chain combines TRBV21-1 with TRBJ1-5. TRBV21-1 has pseudogene status. This CDR3 spans 15 amino acids. The CDR3 spells CASRSLADSNQPQHF. The CDR3 bases are TGTGCCAGCAGGTCCCTAGCGGATAGCAATCAGCCCCAGCATTTT.

This chain connects TRBV20-1 to TRBJ2-3; 9 bases agree with TRBD2. This CDR3 has 16 amino acids. V lost 5 bases to trimming and J lost 6 bases; unmatched junction nucleotides: 15. Per germline, CDR1 DFQATT and CDR2 SNEGSKA (reference sequence). The CDR3 here is CSAVLGGRGFGDTQYF. CDR3 coding DNA: TGCAGTGCTGTCTTAGGCGGGAGGGGTTTTGGGGATACGCAGTATTTT.

This clonotype was found many times. The chain carries TRBV12-3 or TRBV12-4 and TRBJ1-2; maybe TRBD1 (6 bases). CDR3 size: 14 residues. V lost 4 bases and J 5 bases, leaving 14 bases between the germline ends. CDR3 region: CASSSGAEIYGYTF. The CDR3 DNA follows: TGTGCCAGCAGTTCGGGGGCAGAAATTTATGGCTACACCTTC.

This clonotype was observed a few times. The chain employs TRBV18 and TRBJ2-5; TRBD2 is a possible D gene (5 bases). The CDR3 is 15 residues long. Trimming shortened V by 6 bases and J by 5 bases, and 19 bases separated the two germline ends. Germline CDR1 and CDR2: KGHSH and LQKENI. CDR3 sequence: CASSPPVGRGETQYF. CDR3 DNA: TGTGCCAGCTCTCCTCCTGTTGGTCGAGGGGAGACCCAGTACTTC.

This clonotype was recorded a few times. The chain couples TRBV5-1 to TRBJ2-3; perhaps TRBD1 as D (6 bases). The CDR3 has 14 amino acids. The V end was cut by 4 bases, the J end by 2 bases, with 11 bases between. Germline V gene data show CDR1 as SGHRS and CDR2 as YFSETQ. CDR3 loop: CASSRGLDTDTQYF. The CDR3, as DNA: TGCGCCAGCAGCAGGGGGTTGGACACAGATACGCAGTATTTT.

Only a few counts were recorded for this clonotype. The rearrangement uses TRBV5-1 and TRBJ2-7; TRBD2 aligns across 13 bases. Germline lookup yields CDR1 SGHRS and CDR2 YFSETQ. J lost 0 bases, V lost 4 bases, and 4 bases had no gene match. The CDR3 contains 16 residues. CDR3 in amino acids: CASSKGLAGISYEQYF. CDR3 nucleotide sequence: TGCGCCAGCAGCAAGGGACTAGCGGGGATCTCCTACGAGCAGTACTTC.

In its sample, this clonotype was seen a few times. The CDR3 DNA reads TGTGCCAGCTCACGGGACAGAACTAACAATGAGCAGTTCTTC. This encodes CASSRDRTNNEQFF. The chain couples TRBV18 to TRBJ2-1; 7 nucleotides agree with TRBD1. Germline trimming cut 4 bases from V and 5 bases from J; bases unmatched to any gene: 5. The length of the CDR3 is 14 residues. Germline V lookup: CDR1 KGHSH, CDR2 LQKENI.

In this sample, this clonotype turned up a few times. The CDR3 sequence is CASSYSSLQETQYF. Here the CDR3 DNA reads TGTGCCAGCAGTTACTCTTCTCTCCAGGAGACCCAGTACTTC. The chain is built from TRBV6-5 and TRBJ2-5; D ambiguous. Germline-derived CDR1 and CDR2 are MNHEY and SVGAGI. The ends were cut back, 0 bases at V and 5 bases at J, with 10 bases in the middle. The CDR3 sequence is 14 residues long.

The chain employs TRBV6-5 and TRBJ1-2, with 8 positions matching TRBD1. Per germline, CDR1 MNHEY and CDR2 SVGAGI. V was pared by 4 bases and J by 0 bases, with 4 bases of the junction left unmatched. This CDR3 is 15 amino acids long. Written as DNA, the CDR3 is TGTGCCAGCAGTTCGGACAGGGAAACTAACTATGGCTACACCTTC. Amino acids: CASSSDRETNYGYTF.

This chain links TRBV29-1 with TRBJ1-2; D is ambiguous. Germline V gives CDR1 SQVTM, CDR2 ANQGSEA. V lost 1 base and J 2 bases, leaving 17 bases between the germline ends. The CDR3 covers 16 residues. The CDR3 spells CSVEVPWGSGNYGYTF. CDR3 nucleotides: TGCAGCGTTGAAGTTCCCTGGGGATCGGGGAACTATGGCTACACCTTC.

The table lists this clonotype with a few counts. This sequence joins TRBV30 and TRBJ2-3; 13 bases are shared with TRBD2. This CDR3 comprises 17 residues. Trimming removed 0 bases from V and 0 bases from J; junction bases left unmatched: 3. CDR1 and CDR2 (germline): GTSNPN, SVGIG (reference sequence). The DNA of the CDR3 is TGTGCCTGGAGTGTACTAGCGGGAGGGCGGAGCACAGATACGCAGTATTTT. It encodes CAWSVLAGGRSTDTQYF.

V is TRBV21-1 and J is TRBJ2-1; the D call of TRBD2 is as the table states it, not checked on the DNA. TRBV21-1 is a pseudogene locus. This CDR3 contains 22 residues. The CDR3 is CASGWAGLAGGLPIGSYNEQFF. Here the CDR3 DNA reads TGTGCCAGCGGGTGGGCTGGACTAGCGGGAGGGCTTCCCATAGGCTCCTACAATGAGCAGTTCTTC.

This clonotype was recorded a few times. This chain connects TRBV19 to TRBJ1-5; D call uncertain. The length of the CDR3 is 13 residues. Deletions cut 7 bases from V and 5 bases from J, with 12 bases between. Germline lookup yields CDR1 LNHDA and CDR2 SQIVND (reference sequence). CDR3 DNA: TGTGCCAGTAATCTGGCCGTGGATCAGCCCCAGCATTTT. Its translation: CASNLAVDQPQHF.

This clonotype came up a few times. The rearrangement joins TRBV6-5 to TRBJ2-1, with D hard to call. This CDR3 is built from 15 residues. Per germline, CDR1 MNHEY and CDR2 SVGAGI. The ends were cut back, 4 bases at V and 7 bases at J, with 17 bases in the middle. CDR3 residues: CASSSPDLRRNEQFF. DNA for the CDR3: TGTGCCAGCAGTTCCCCGGACCTTCGCCGGAATGAGCAGTTCTTC.

V and J are TRBV9 and TRBJ2-1; 7 bases agree with TRBD2. The CDR3 covers 16 residues. V shed 4 bases and J 8 bases; nucleotides not matched to a gene: 15. Germline V CDR1 and CDR2: SGDLS, YYNGEE. Written as DNA, the CDR3 is TGTGCCAGCAGCCCCCGTTCGGAGCGGGAAAGGGATGAGCAGTTCTTC. As protein: CASSPRSERERDEQFF.

The chain is built from TRBV25-1 and TRBJ2-1, with D possibly matching TRBD1 (5 bases). V was clipped by 0 bases and J by 5 bases, with 17 bases between them. Germline V gene data show CDR1 as MGHDK and CDR2 as SYGVNS. The CDR3 covers 17 residues. Here the CDR3 reads CASSEYSRQGSDNEQFF. The CDR3 region has the DNA TGTGCCAGCAGTGAATATAGTAGGCAGGGATCGGACAATGAGCAGTTCTTC.

In this sample, this clonotype turned up a few times. V usage is TRBV28 and J usage is TRBJ2-1, with 9 bases identical to TRBD2. CDR1 and CDR2 (germline): MDHEN, SYDVKM. The CDR3 length is 19 residues. J gave up 2 bases and V 4 bases, and 15 bases lay outside the gene matches. The CDR3 bases are TGTGCCAGCAGTTCCCCCCGGGTGGGTAGCGGGAGAACCTACAATGAGCAGTTCTTC. This gives the protein CASSSPRVGSGRTYNEQFF.

This clonotype was picked up many times. The chain links TRBV20-1 to TRBJ2-7, with 11 bases identical to TRBD2. Germline V CDR1 and CDR2: DFQATT, SNEGSKA (reference sequence). V was pared by 4 bases and J by 5 bases, with 4 bases of the junction left unmatched. The CDR3 length is 13 residues. The CDR3 nucleotides read TGCAGTGCTACTACTAGCGGGGGCGACGAGCAGTACTTC. This translates into CSATTSGGDEQYF.

This clonotype was observed many times. This chain uses TRBV28 with TRBJ1-2, with D perhaps TRBD1 (5 bases). The CDR3 has 15 amino acids. V was pared by 5 bases and J by 3 bases, with 16 bases between. Germline V gene sequence: CDR1 MDHEN, CDR2 SYDVKM. The CDR3 sequence: CASSTGTPLYYGYTF. The CDR3 nucleotides read TGTGCCAGCAGTACCGGGACGCCGCTCTACTATGGCTACACCTTC.

The V gene is TRBV24-1, the J gene TRBJ2-5; D is possibly TRBD1 (5 bases). CDR1 and CDR2 (germline): KGHDR, SFDVKD. The CDR3 contains 17 residues. The V end was cut by 1 base, the J end by 5 bases, with 19 bases between. The CDR3 DNA is TGTGCCACCAGTGATTTTGGGGCGTCGACTCGAAGGGAGACCCAGTACTTC. The encoded protein is CATSDFGASTRRETQYF.

The chain recombines TRBV5-1 with TRBJ2-4, with D possibly TRBD2 on 5 matching bases. Germline V gene lookup returns CDR1 SGHRS and CDR2 YFSETQ. CDR3 size: 16 residues. V shed 2 bases and J shed 2 bases, with 14 bases lying between them. The CDR3 loop reads CASSFGSSGTKNIQYF. CDR3 bases: TGCGCCAGCAGCTTTGGCAGTTCGGGAACCAAAAACATTCAGTACTTC.

This clonotype was counted only a few times. This chain connects TRBV20-1 to TRBJ2-3, with 7 bases lining up with TRBD2. This CDR3 spans 15 amino acids. With 6 bases clipped from V and 1 base from J, the junction kept 10 bases outside the gene matches. In germline, CDR1 is DFQATT, CDR2 SNEGSKA (reference sequence). The CDR3 reads CSAPDQGGGTDTQYF. CDR3 sequence (DNA): TGCAGTGCGCCGGATCAGGGAGGGGGCACAGATACGCAGTATTTT.